Sequencing of this TCR beta chain was carried out in a study of breast tumors, draining lymph nodes, adjacent tissues. With 5 bases removed from V and 7 bases from J, the gap between germline ends came to 15 bases. Germline V gene sequence: CDR1 SGHAT, CDR2 FQNNGV. The CDR3 is made up of 14 amino acids. Samples came from axillary lymph nodes draining the breast cancer. This clonotype was seen many times. Each CDR3 protein gets one entry after TCRdb re-called the multiplex PCR reads with MiXCR. Among 80,000 to 130,000 distinct CDR3 sequences listed, about 20% were seen once. The sequencing sample was made of axillary lymph node tissue. This rearrangement joins TRBV11-2 to TRBJ1-5, with D perhaps TRBD1 (6 bases). The clonotype was recovered from a female donor with breast cancer. Some clones in this sample may be carry-over from other donors' samples. CDR3 sequence: CASSASGTRQPQHF. The CDR3 DNA reads TGTGCCAGCAGCGCTTCCGGGACACGGCAGCCCCAGCATTTT.